The 31 T cell receptor beta chains given below trace back to one sample, sequenced in a study of cytomegalovirus exposure and HLA in healthy donors. Assay: immunoSEQ multiplex PCR; the TCRdb copy retains only in-frame clones and omits some. There are approximately 65,000 clones in the sample; roughly nine tenths occur only once, and 3% to 3.5% lies in the top ten. Material for sequencing was PBMCs. The receptors stem from a man aged 18 to 35 in good health and CMV-seronegative.

The genes are TRBV27 and TRBJ2-2; maybe TRBD2 (7 bases). Trimming cost V 4 bases and J 1 base, with 19 bases left between them. This CDR3 has 18 amino acids. Germline V gene data show CDR1 as MNHEY and CDR2 as SMNVEV (reference sequence). The CDR3 nucleotides are TGTGCCAGCAGTTCCTGGCGGGGGACAAAGCTGAACACCGGGGAGCTGTTTTTT. Its protein is CASSSWRGTKLNTGELFF.

The chain combines TRBV7-3 with TRBJ2-2; 8 nucleotides line up with TRBD2. J gave up 5 bases and V 2 bases, and 4 bases lay outside the gene matches. The CDR3 loop spans 15 amino acids. Germline CDR1 reads SGHTA; CDR2 reads FQGTGA. The CDR3 protein is CASSLGTSGTGELFF. The CDR3, as DNA: TGTGCCAGCAGCTTAGGGACTAGTGGGACCGGGGAGCTGTTTTTT.

V and J are TRBV5-1 and TRBJ2-7; 11 bases fit TRBD2. This CDR3 comprises 14 residues. The V gene's germline CDR1 is SGHRS and CDR2 YFSETQ. V shed 6 bases and J 3 bases; nucleotides not matched to a gene: 5. This CDR3 reads CASNFGTSGYEQYF. CDR3 coding DNA: TGCGCCAGCAATTTCGGGACTAGCGGCTACGAGCAGTACTTC.

The chain is built from TRBV7-9 and TRBJ1-2; perhaps TRBD1 as D (6 bases). V was cut by 1 base and J by 3 bases, with 12 bases left in between. CDR1 and CDR2 (germline): SEHNR, FQNEAQ (reference sequence). CDR3 length: 15 amino acids. CDR3 DNA sequence: TGTGCCAGCAGCTTAGGCCAGGGGACACACTATGGCTACACCTTC. Residues: CASSLGQGTHYGYTF.

The J gene is TRBJ2-3, the V gene TRBV2; 8 positions agree with TRBD1. With V trimmed by 10 bases and J by 3 bases, 6 bases remained unmatched. Germline V gene sequence: CDR1 SNHLY, CDR2 FYNNEI. The CDR3 has 13 amino acids. CDR3 in amino acids: CATSTGATDTQYF. The CDR3 bases are TGTGCCACCTCGACAGGGGCGACAGATACGCAGTATTTT.

The rearrangement uses TRBV27 and TRBJ2-1; a possible D gene is TRBD2 (5 bases). The V end was cut by 2 bases, the J end by 8 bases, with 13 bases between. The CDR3 is 14 residues long. The germline V gene has CDR1 MNHEY and CDR2 SMNVEV (reference sequence). The DNA of the CDR3 is TGTGCCAGCAGTTTAGCGGACGGGCGGGATGAGCAGTTCTTC. This sequence encodes CASSLADGRDEQFF.

This chain connects TRBV5-1 to TRBJ2-3; 13 nucleotides line up with TRBD2. The CDR3 totals 16 residues. Germline lookup yields CDR1 SGHRS and CDR2 YFSETQ. V shed 2 bases, J shed 5 bases, and the junction held 5 bases outside the gene matches. For the CDR3, the DNA is TGCGCCAGCAGCTTACTAGCGGGAGGGCTCGGAGATACGCAGTATTTT. Translating it yields CASSLLAGGLGDTQYF.

This chain joins TRBV5-4 and TRBJ2-2; D uncertain. V lost 2 bases, J lost 4 bases, and 9 bases lay in between. This CDR3 spans 14 amino acids. Germline V gives CDR1 SGHNT, CDR2 YYREEE (reference sequence). In nucleotides, the CDR3 is TGTGCCAGCAGCTTACAAACAAGCACCGGGGAGCTGTTTTTT. This translates into CASSLQTSTGELFF.

This chain links TRBV11-1 with TRBJ2-1; no clear D gene. Germline CDR1 reads SGHAT; CDR2 reads FQDESV (reference sequence). This CDR3 spans 14 amino acids. V lost 5 bases and J lost 8, with 16 bases in between. This CDR3 is CASSPRRDSDEQFF. CDR3 coding DNA: TGTGCCAGCAGCCCCCGGAGAGACTCGGATGAGCAGTTCTTC.

The genes are TRBV10-2 and TRBJ1-2; D is unresolved. The CDR3 has 15 residues. Trimming cost V 8 bases and J 0 bases, with 16 bases left between them. Germline loops: CDR1 WSHSY, CDR2 SAAADI. CDR3: CASGLDTVANYGYTF. The CDR3 nucleotides are TGCGCCAGCGGCCTCGACACGGTAGCTAACTATGGCTACACCTTC.

The rearrangement joins TRBV6-6 to TRBJ2-2, with D hard to call. The CDR3 loop spans 13 amino acids. Trimming left V 4 bases short and J 5 bases short, with 8 bases between. Germline CDR1 is MNHNY and CDR2 is SVGAGI (reference sequence). This CDR3 reads CASSSPRTGELFF. The CDR3 DNA reads TGTGCCAGCAGTTCCCCACGGACCGGGGAGCTGTTTTTT.

This clone was picked up one time. The chain uses TRBV1 and TRBJ2-7; the D call in the table, TRBD2, was not verified against the DNA. TRBV1 is a recognized pseudogene. The CDR3 length is 16 residues. This CDR3 reads CTSSQDHHSGRDEQYF. CDR3 in DNA: TGCACCAGCAGCCAGGACCATCATAGCGGGAGGGACGAGCAGTACTTC.

The V and J genes are TRBV27 and TRBJ1-1; D not resolved. Germline V CDR1 and CDR2: MNHEY, SMNVEV (reference sequence). With 7 bases removed from V and 1 base from J, the gap between germline ends came to 4 bases. The CDR3 length is 11 residues. The CDR3 region is CASIWNTEAFF. CDR3 in DNA: TGTGCCAGCATATGGAACACTGAAGCTTTCTTT.

The rearrangement uses TRBV5-1 and TRBJ2-7; 8 nucleotides agree with TRBD1. CDR1 SGHRS and CDR2 YFSETQ come from the germline V gene. With 0 bases clipped from V and 5 bases from J, the junction kept 4 bases outside the gene matches. This CDR3 is built from 14 residues. The CDR3 loop reads CASSLETGVHEQYF. For the CDR3, the DNA is TGCGCCAGCAGCTTGGAGACAGGGGTCCACGAGCAGTACTTC.

The V gene is TRBV28, the J gene TRBJ1-4, with TRBD1 matching over 7 bases. The ends lost 8 bases at V and 7 bases at J; junction bases unmatched: 13. This CDR3 has 15 residues. CDR1 and CDR2 from the germline V gene are MDHEN and SYDVKM. In DNA, the CDR3 is TGTGCCAGCGAGAGCTTAACAGGGGCAGGTGAAAAACTGTTTTTT. Its translation is CASESLTGAGEKLFF. The full variable domain, rest sourced from reference TRBV28 and TRBJ1-4, is DVKVTQSSRYLVKRTGEKVFLECVQDMDHENMFWYRQDPGLGLRLIYFSYDVKMKEKGDIPEGYSVSREKKERFSLILESASTNQTSMYLCASESLTGAGEKLFFGSGTQLSVL.

V is TRBV27 and J is TRBJ2-3; 16 nucleotides line up with TRBD2. Unmatched junction bases numbered 0, after V lost 2 bases and J lost 4 bases. Germline V gives CDR1 MNHEY, CDR2 SMNVEV (reference sequence). The CDR3 spans 16 residues. In nucleotides, the CDR3 is TGTGCCAGCAGTTTAGGGACTAGCGGGAGGGCAGATACGCAGTATTTT. Amino acids: CASSLGTSGRADTQYF.

The sample holds one count of this clone. The V call is TRBV5-1, the J call TRBJ2-7; the match to TRBD1 covers 7 bases. Germline CDR1 SGHRS, CDR2 YFSETQ. The V segment lost 3 bases and the J segment 2 bases; nucleotides outside the gene matches: 5. The CDR3 runs to 14 residues. CDR3 sequence reads: CASSYRTGPYEQYF. CDR3 in DNA: TGCGCCAGCAGCTATAGGACAGGACCCTACGAGCAGTACTTC.

The chain is built from TRBV7-9 and TRBJ2-7; D is perhaps TRBD2 (6 bases). The CDR3 consists of 15 residues. Between the trimmed V and J ends, which lost 3 bases and 5 bases, there was a span of 17 bases. The germline V gene encodes CDR1 SEHNR and CDR2 FQNEAQ (reference sequence). Here the CDR3 reads CASSFGTSASDEQYF. In nucleotides, the CDR3 is TGTGCCAGCAGCTTTGGGACTTCCGCTTCCGACGAGCAGTACTTC.

The rearrangement links TRBV7-2 to TRBJ1-4; 8 bases match TRBD1. Losses at the gene ends were 5 bases for V and 4 bases for J; bases not matched to a gene: 9. The CDR3 runs 16 residues. The germline V gene has CDR1 SGHTA and CDR2 FQGNSA. The CDR3 nucleotides are TGTGCCAGCAGCCGCGACAGGGGTTCGGGTAATGAAAAACTGTTTTTT. Amino acids: CASSRDRGSGNEKLFF.

The chain is built from TRBV18 and TRBJ2-7, with 10 bases identical to TRBD1. V lost 6 bases and J lost 4; bases outside the gene matches: 6. Germline assignment: CDR1 KGHSH and CDR2 LQKENI. The CDR3 covers 14 residues. CDR3 loop: CASSRDRGLYEQYF. The CDR3 nucleotides are TGTGCCAGCTCGCGGGACAGGGGTTTGTACGAGCAGTACTTC.

This chain links TRBV9 with TRBJ1-5; D unresolved. Per the germline V gene, CDR1 is SGDLS and CDR2 is YYNGEE. Deletions cut 2 bases from V and 4 bases from J, with 7 bases between. This CDR3 has 13 amino acids. The CDR3 loop reads CASSVGENQPQHF. DNA for the CDR3: TGTGCCAGCAGCGTCGGGGAGAATCAGCCCCAGCATTTT.

The V gene is TRBV28, the J gene TRBJ2-4; D remains unclear. There are 12 residues in the CDR3. CDR1 is MDHEN, CDR2 SYDVKM, per germline. V was shortened by 4 bases and J by 6 bases, with 7 bases between the two germline ends. The CDR3 DNA follows: TGTGCCAGCAGTTATCTAGGAAACATTCAGTACTTC. This encodes CASSYLGNIQYF.

This clone showed up just a few times. The rearrangement joins TRBV11-2 to TRBJ1-5; D unresolved. The CDR3 loop spans 12 amino acids. With 5 bases removed from V and 3 bases from J, the gap between germline ends came to 5 bases. Germline CDR1 reads SGHAT; CDR2 reads FQNNGV. The CDR3 DNA sequence: TGTGCCAGCAGCGAAGCCAATCAGCCCCAGCATTTT. Protein: CASSEANQPQHF.

The chain couples TRBV19 to TRBJ2-3; 9 bases align to TRBD2. The junction had 9 bases not matched to a gene; V was cut back by 6 bases and J by 2 bases. The CDR3 runs 16 residues. In germline, CDR1 is LNHDA, CDR2 SQIVND (reference sequence). The CDR3 region is CASSFRASGTTDTQYF. CDR3 sequence (DNA): TGTGCCAGTAGCTTTCGGGCTAGCGGGACCACAGATACGCAGTATTTT. The full variable domain, rest sourced from reference TRBV19 and TRBJ2-3, is DGGITQSPKYLFRKEGQNVTLSCEQNLNHDAMYWYRQDPGQGLRLIYYSQIVNDFQKGDIAEGYSVSREKKESFPLTVTSAQKNPTAFYLCASSFRASGTTDTQYFGPGTRLTVL.

This clone was detected only once. The J gene is TRBJ2-7, the V gene TRBV19, with TRBD1 matching over 8 bases. CDR3 size: 14 residues. V lost 8 bases and J lost 0; bases outside the gene matches: 6. Per germline, CDR1 LNHDA and CDR2 SQIVND (reference sequence). The CDR3 sequence is CASGDRRSSYEQYF. The CDR3 coding sequence is TGTGCCAGTGGGGACAGGAGAAGCTCCTACGAGCAGTACTTC.

V usage is TRBV5-6 and J usage is TRBJ2-2, with D uncertain. CDR3 length equals 15 residues. The V end was cut by 2 bases, the J end by 9 bases, with 17 bases between. In germline, CDR1 is SGHDT, CDR2 YYEEEE. Written as DNA, the CDR3 is TGTGCCAGCAGCTTCCGATCCGGAGTTTACCGGGAGCTGTTTTTT. Amino acids: CASSFRSGVYRELFF. Based on the CDR3 plus reference TRBV5-6 and TRBJ2-2, the full variable domain is DAGVTQSPTHLIKTRGQQVTLRCSPKSGHDTVSWYQQALGQGPQFIFQYYEEEERQRGNFPDRFSGHQFPNYSSELNVNALLLGDSALYLCASSFRSGVYRELFFGEGSRLTVL.

The V and J genes are TRBV4-1 and TRBJ1-1; D remains ambiguous. The CDR3 runs 16 residues. CDR1 and CDR2 from the germline V gene are MGHRA and YSYEKL. Trimming stripped 0 bases from V and 2 bases from J, with 13 bases between. As DNA, the CDR3 is TGCGCCAGCAGCCAAGATGGGAGCGAGACTAACACTGAAGCTTTCTTT. Translating it yields CASSQDGSETNTEAFF.

The V gene is TRBV30, the J gene TRBJ1-3; the D is unclear. Germline assignment: CDR1 GTSNPN and CDR2 SVGIG (reference sequence). Trimming left V 4 bases short and J 1 base short, with 8 bases between. CDR3 size: 13 residues. DNA of the CDR3: TGTGCCTGGAATCCGGGATCTGGAAACACCATATATTTT. This sequence encodes CAWNPGSGNTIYF.

J is TRBJ1-1 and V is TRBV5-4; TRBD1 matches at 8 bases. J lost 1 base, V lost 4 bases, and 6 bases had no gene match. Germline CDR1 is SGHNT and CDR2 is YYREEE (reference sequence). This CDR3 contains 15 residues. The CDR3 nucleotides are TGTGCCAGCAGCCCGGGGACAGGACGGAACACTGAAGCTTTCTTT. Its translation is CASSPGTGRNTEAFF. Together with reference TRBV5-4 and TRBJ1-1, the CDR3 gives the full variable domain: ETGVTQSPTHLIKTRGQQVTLRCSSQSGHNTVSWYQQALGQGPQFIFQYYREEENGRGNFPPRFSGLQFPNYSSELNVNALELDDSALYLCASSPGTGRNTEAFFGQGTRLTVV.

This sequence joins TRBV18 and TRBJ1-5; tentative D call: TRBD1 (6 bases). The CDR3 spans 13 residues. The V and J ends lost 2 bases and 5 bases respectively, with 7 bases between them. Germline V gene lookup returns CDR1 KGHSH and CDR2 LQKENI. The chain's CDR3 is CASSPKGDQPQHF. The CDR3 DNA reads as TGTGCCAGCTCACCAAAGGGGGATCAGCCCCAGCATTTT.

The rearrangement uses TRBV5-1 and TRBJ1-3; maybe TRBD1 (6 bases). The V and J ends lost 0 bases and 2 bases respectively, with 9 bases between them. From germline, CDR1 is SGHRS and CDR2 YFSETQ. The CDR3 is 15 amino acids. CDR3 bases: TGCGCCAGCAGCTTGGGGGACACTCCTGGAAACACCATATATTTT. Its protein is CASSLGDTPGNTIYF. Drawing the rest from reference TRBV5-1 and TRBJ1-3, the complete variable domain is KAGVTQTPRYLIKTRGQQVTLSCSPISGHRSVSWYQQTPGQGLQFLFEYFSETQRNKGNFPGRFSGRQFSNSRSEMNVSTLELGDSALYLCASSLGDTPGNTIYFGEGSWLTVV.